This T cell receptor beta chain was sequenced during a study of shared clonotypes between healthy human individuals. Study outcomes and limitations: Sampling covered nothing but blood. Tissue TCR repertoires likely differ from those found in blood.

In germline, CDR1 is MDHEN, CDR2 SYDVKM. With V trimmed by 6 bases and J by 5 bases, 10 bases remained unmatched. This CDR3 is built from 16 residues. With regard to this clone: Antigen: not known.

TCRdb's table, derived via immunoSEQ multiplex PCR, lists solely in-frame clones and lacks some. The sample lists roughly 500,000 clones, around 80% seen once, with around 11% in the top ten. The chain uses TRBV28 and TRBJ2-7; 13 bases are shared with TRBD2. The receptor's source is a woman in her thirties or forties in good health. Some clones in this sample may be carry-over from other donors' samples. The source material was PBMCs. CDR3 loop: CASRSSGTSGIHEQYF. CDR3 DNA: TGTGCCAGCAGATCCTCCGGGACTAGCGGGATCCACGAGCAGTACTTC. The entire variable domain, with the rest obtained from reference TRBV28 and TRBJ2-7, is as follows: DVKVTQSSRYLVKRTGEKVFLECVQDMDHENMFWYRQDPGLGLRLIYFSYDVKMKEKGDIPEGYSVSREKKERFSLILESASTNQTSMYLCASRSSGTSGIHEQYFGPGTRLTVT.